One T cell receptor (beta chain) is described in this entry. RNA transcripts gave rise to amplified TCR beta CDR3 regions. First-round RT-PCR of the TCR CDR3 relied on the HTBI primer set. TCRdb re-called the multiplex PCR reads with MiXCR, one entry per CDR3 protein. The table has 250,000 to 300,000 distinct CDR3 sequences, around 19% seen once. The entry originates in a study of T cells in Graves' hyperthyroidism and ophthalmopathy. With 4 bases clipped from V and 5 bases from J, the junction kept 9 bases outside the gene matches. Germline loops: CDR1 DFQATT, CDR2 SNEGSKA (reference sequence). The CDR3 has 14 residues.

The receptor was isolated from a man aged 45-65 years with Graves' ophthalmopathy. The gene calls are TRBV20-1 and TRBJ2-5; 8 bases align to TRBD1. Specimen: blood. Here the CDR3 DNA reads TGCAGTGCTAAGGTTGCAGGGGGCGATGAGACCCAGTACTTC. It yields the protein CSAKVAGGDETQYF.